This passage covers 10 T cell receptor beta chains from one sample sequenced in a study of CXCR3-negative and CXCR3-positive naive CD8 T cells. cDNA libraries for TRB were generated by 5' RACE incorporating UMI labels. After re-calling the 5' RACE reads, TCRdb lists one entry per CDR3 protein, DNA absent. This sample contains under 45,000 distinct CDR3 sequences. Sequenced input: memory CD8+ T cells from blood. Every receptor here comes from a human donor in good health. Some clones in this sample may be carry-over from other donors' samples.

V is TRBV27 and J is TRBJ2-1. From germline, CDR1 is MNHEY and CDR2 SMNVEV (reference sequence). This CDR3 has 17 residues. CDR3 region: CASSFPNRMGSYNEQFF.

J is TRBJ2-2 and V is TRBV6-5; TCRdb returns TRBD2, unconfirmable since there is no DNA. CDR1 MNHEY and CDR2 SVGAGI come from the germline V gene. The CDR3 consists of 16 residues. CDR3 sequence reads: CASSYLAGGITGELFF.

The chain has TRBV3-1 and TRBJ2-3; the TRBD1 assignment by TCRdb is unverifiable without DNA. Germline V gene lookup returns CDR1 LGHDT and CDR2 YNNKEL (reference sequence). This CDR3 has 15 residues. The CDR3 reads CASGSGRGGGDTQYF.

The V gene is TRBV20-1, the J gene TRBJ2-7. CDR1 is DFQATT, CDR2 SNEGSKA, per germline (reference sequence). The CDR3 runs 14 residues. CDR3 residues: CSARLQSSSYEQYF.

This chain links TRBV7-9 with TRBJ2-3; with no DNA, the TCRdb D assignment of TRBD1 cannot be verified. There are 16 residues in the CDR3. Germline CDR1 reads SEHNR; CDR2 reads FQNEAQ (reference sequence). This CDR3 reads CASSLLGTEVTDTQYF.

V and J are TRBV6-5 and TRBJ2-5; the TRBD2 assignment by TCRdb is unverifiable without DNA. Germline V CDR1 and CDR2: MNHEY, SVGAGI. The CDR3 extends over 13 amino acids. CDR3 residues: CASSYGGWETQYF.

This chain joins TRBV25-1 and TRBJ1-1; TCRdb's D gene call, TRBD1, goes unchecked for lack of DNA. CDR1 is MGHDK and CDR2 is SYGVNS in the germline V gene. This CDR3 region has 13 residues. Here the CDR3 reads CASSDLGGGEAFF.

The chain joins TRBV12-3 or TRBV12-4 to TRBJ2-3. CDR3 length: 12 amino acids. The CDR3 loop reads CASSRATDTQYF.

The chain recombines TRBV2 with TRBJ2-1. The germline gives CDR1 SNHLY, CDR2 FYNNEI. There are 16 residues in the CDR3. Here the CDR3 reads CASSDSAGGYYNEQFF.

The CDR3 loop reads CASSKSGSPYNEQFF. This rearrangement joins TRBV6-5 to TRBJ2-1. This CDR3 comprises 15 residues. Germline lookup yields CDR1 MNHEY and CDR2 SVGAGI.